The text below deals with one T cell receptor beta chain. The record originates from a study of T cell changes during pregnancy in multiple sclerosis. Germline CDR1 is LGHNA and CDR2 is YNFKEQ. This CDR3 is built from 13 residues. The germline V and J ends were trimmed by 5 bases and 1 base, with 9 bases remaining between them. The repertoire was sequenced with immunoSEQ multiplex PCR; TCRdb's copy has only in-frame clones and lacks some. This table holds approximately 41,000 clones, approximately 94% found once. This receptor was identified in a female donor with multiple sclerosis, enrolled in a pregnancy study. The chain joins TRBV4-2 to TRBJ2-7; possible D gene TRBD2, 5 bases. The material was CD4+ T cells from peripheral blood mononuclear cells, obtained in the second trimester of pregnancy. CDR3 nucleotide sequence: TGTGCCAGCAGCGGGGAGTCATCCTACGAGCAGTACTTC. Amino acid sequence: CASSGESSYEQYF.